The text below deals with one T cell receptor beta chain. Patients in Seattle were enrolled during active infection, then followed longitudinally. The data belong to a study of blood T cell repertoires in COVID-19. Study background: Sources were T cells, B-cell-depleted T cells, or PBMCs; the material itself was cDNA or gDNA.

TCRdb keeps only in-frame clones here, not all; method: immunoSEQ multiplex PCR. The sample records about 150,000 clones, approximately 80% being singletons. This TCR came from a woman in her sixties with COVID-19, enrolled during active disease. The specimen was peripheral blood.

The chain's CDR3 is CASSQALGLQYF. CDR3 in DNA: TGTGCCAGCAGCCAAGCCCTGGGGCTACAGTACTTC. This chain uses TRBV3-1 (or the pseudogene TRBV3-2) with TRBJ2-5; possible D gene TRBD1, 5 bases. This CDR3 has 12 amino acids. In germline, CDR1 is LGHDT, CDR2 YNNKEL (reference sequence). V gave up 1 base and J gave up 11 bases, with 11 bases separating them.